Listed below are T cell receptor beta chains from one sample, sequenced in a study of blood T cell repertoires in COVID-19. Assay used: immunoSEQ multiplex PCR; TCRdb lists only in-frame clones, some missing. The sample shows approximately 200,000 clones, around four fifths of them seen only once. Sequencing input: PBMCs or T cells enriched from blood (not recorded which). All receptors come from a man aged 35-49 years who had recovered from COVID-19. Each CDR3 is given with its conserved first and last residue. Each record gives: V gene, D gene, clone size, J gene, CDR3 DNA, CDR3 protein. The D gene is left open where the match is weak. Size is stated for part of the rows, as once, few or many counts, or as a class when the clone is expanded.

V gene: TRBV3-1/TRBV3-2; D gene: -; clone size: -; J gene: TRBJ1-2; CDR3 DNA: TGTGCCAGCAGTACTACAGGGTCTAACTATGGCTACACCTTC; CDR3 protein: CASSTTGSNYGYTF
V gene: TRBV5-1; D gene: TRBD1; clone size: -; J gene: TRBJ1-5; CDR3 DNA: TGCGCCAGCAGTTCCGGACAGGGTACCAATCAGCCCCAGCATTTT; CDR3 protein: CASSSGQGTNQPQHF
V gene: TRBV30; D gene: -; clone size: -; J gene: TRBJ1-6; CDR3 DNA: TGTGCCTCGGGAAGTTCCTATAATTCACCCCTCCACTTT; CDR3 protein: CASGSSYNSPLHF
V gene: TRBV28; D gene: TRBD1; clone size: -; J gene: TRBJ1-5; CDR3 DNA: TGTGCCACTTTACGACAGGGGGTGGGCAATCAGCCCCAGCATTTT; CDR3 protein: CATLRQGVGNQPQHF
V gene: TRBV12-3/TRBV12-4; D gene: -; clone size: -; J gene: TRBJ2-3; CDR3 DNA: TGTGCCAGCAGTCCCCATGCCGGGGATACGCAGTATTTT; CDR3 protein: CASSPHAGDTQYF
V gene: TRBV2; D gene: TRBD1; clone size: -; J gene: TRBJ1-2; CDR3 DNA: TGTGCCAGCAGTGAATTTGGGGGGACAGGGGCTAAGGGCTACACCTTC; CDR3 protein: CASSEFGGTGAKGYTF
V gene: TRBV19; D gene: -; clone size: -; J gene: TRBJ1-3; CDR3 DNA: TGTGCCAGTAGGCTTAGTTCTGGAAACACCATATATTTT; CDR3 protein: CASRLSSGNTIYF
V gene: TRBV29-1; D gene: -; clone size: once; J gene: TRBJ1-2; CDR3 DNA: TGCAGCGTTCGGGGTAGTGGCTACACCTTC; CDR3 protein: CSVRGSGYTF
V gene: TRBV29-1; D gene: -; clone size: -; J gene: TRBJ2-7; CDR3 DNA: TGCAGCGTTGTGGGGGGACGCTCCGACGAGCAGTACTTC; CDR3 protein: CSVVGGRSDEQYF
V gene: TRBV9; D gene: TRBD2; clone size: -; J gene: TRBJ2-2; CDR3 DNA: TGTGCCAGCAGCGCCATCGGACTAGCAGCGAACACCGGGGAGCTGTTTTTT; CDR3 protein: CASSAIGLAANTGELFF
V gene: TRBV6-5; D gene: TRBD1; clone size: -; J gene: TRBJ1-1; CDR3 DNA: TGTGCCAGCACCAAATCCGGACAGGGGAGGTCTGAAGCTTTCTTT; CDR3 protein: CASTKSGQGRSEAFF
V gene: TRBV11-2; D gene: -; clone size: -; J gene: TRBJ2-1; CDR3 DNA: TGTGCCAGCAGCTTAGCAGGGCCCTACAATGAGCAGTTCTTC; CDR3 protein: CASSLAGPYNEQFF
V gene: TRBV5-6; D gene: TRBD1; clone size: -; J gene: TRBJ2-7; CDR3 DNA: TGTGCCAGCAGCTTCCTCGGCCAGGGGGAAAGAGAGCAGTACTTC; CDR3 protein: CASSFLGQGEREQYF
V gene: TRBV6-5; D gene: -; clone size: -; J gene: TRBJ1-1; CDR3 DNA: TGTGCCAGCAGGCTACAGCTGAACACTGAAGCTTTCTTT; CDR3 protein: CASRLQLNTEAFF
V gene: TRBV6-5; D gene: TRBD2; clone size: -; J gene: TRBJ2-1; CDR3 DNA: TGTGCCAGCAGTTCGGGGGGGATCCTTTACAATGAGCAGTTCTTC; CDR3 protein: CASSSGGILYNEQFF
V gene: TRBV27; D gene: -; clone size: -; J gene: TRBJ2-3; CDR3 DNA: TGTGCCAGCAGTTCCGGACTAGATACGCAGTATTTT; CDR3 protein: CASSSGLDTQYF
V gene: TRBV29-1; D gene: TRBD2; clone size: -; J gene: TRBJ2-1; CDR3 DNA: TGCAGCGTTACTAGCGGACGTGAGCAGTTCTTC; CDR3 protein: CSVTSGREQFF
V gene: TRBV7-2; D gene: TRBD1; clone size: few; J gene: TRBJ2-2; CDR3 DNA: TGTGCCAGCAGCTTAATTAAGACAGGGCTATTTTTT; CDR3 protein: CASSLIKTGLFF
V gene: TRBV9; D gene: TRBD2; clone size: -; J gene: TRBJ2-1; CDR3 DNA: TGTGCCAGTAGCATAGCGGGAGAAGTTAGGTCCTACAATGAGCAGTTCTTC; CDR3 protein: CASSIAGEVRSYNEQFF
V gene: TRBV24-1; D gene: -; clone size: -; J gene: TRBJ2-1; CDR3 DNA: TGTGCCACCAGTGTCCGGGAGTCCGAGCAGTTCTTC; CDR3 protein: CATSVRESEQFF
V gene: TRBV18; D gene: TRBD1; clone size: -; J gene: TRBJ1-2; CDR3 DNA: TGTGCCAGCTCACCCCGGACAGGGGTCCCCTATGGCTACACCTTC; CDR3 protein: CASSPRTGVPYGYTF
V gene: TRBV5-1; D gene: -; clone size: -; J gene: TRBJ2-1; CDR3 DNA: TGCGCCAGCGGTTGGTCTTGGAGTGGTCAGAATGAGCAGTTCTTC; CDR3 protein: CASGWSWSGQNEQFF
V gene: TRBV5-4; D gene: -; clone size: -; J gene: TRBJ2-5; CDR3 DNA: TGTGCCAGCAGCTTGTCTCAGATCCAAGAGACCCAGTACTTC; CDR3 protein: CASSLSQIQETQYF
V gene: TRBV12-5; D gene: -; clone size: -; J gene: TRBJ2-3; CDR3 DNA: TGTGCTAGTGGTTTCAAGCCCGGCACAGATACGCAGTATTTT; CDR3 protein: CASGFKPGTDTQYF
V gene: TRBV28; D gene: TRBD1; clone size: -; J gene: TRBJ2-5; CDR3 DNA: TGTGCCAGCGCCTCGAGGACAGGGTCGAGGACCCAGTACTTC; CDR3 protein: CASASRTGSRTQYF
V gene: TRBV25-1; D gene: -; clone size: once; J gene: TRBJ1-1; CDR3 DNA: TGTGCCAGCATAGGGACACCGAACACTGAAGCTTTCTTT; CDR3 protein: CASIGTPNTEAFF
V gene: TRBV11-2; D gene: TRBD2; clone size: -; J gene: TRBJ2-1; CDR3 DNA: TGTGCCAGCAGCTTAGAGAGGAGCGGGACTTACAATGAGCAGTTCTTC; CDR3 protein: CASSLERSGTYNEQFF
V gene: TRBV18; D gene: -; clone size: few; J gene: TRBJ1-1; CDR3 DNA: TGTGCCAGCTCACCACGGGGGGACGGTGAAGCTTTCTTT; CDR3 protein: CASSPRGDGEAFF
V gene: TRBV19; D gene: -; clone size: -; J gene: TRBJ2-2; CDR3 DNA: TGTGCCAGTCCCAACGGGAACACCGGGGAGCTGTTTTTT; CDR3 protein: CASPNGNTGELFF
V gene: TRBV19; D gene: -; clone size: medium-sized; J gene: TRBJ1-1; CDR3 DNA: TGTGCCAGTAGTATTGGTGGGGGGGGAGCTTTCTTT; CDR3 protein: CASSIGGGGAFF
V gene: TRBV11-2; D gene: TRBD2; clone size: few; J gene: TRBJ2-7; CDR3 DNA: TGTGCCAGCAGCCGTATGGGGGGTAGCGGGAGCGAGCAGTACTTC; CDR3 protein: CASSRMGGSGSEQYF
V gene: TRBV11-2; D gene: TRBD2; clone size: -; J gene: TRBJ2-1; CDR3 DNA: TGTGCCAGCAGCGGAGCCCTGGGACTAGCGATCCATGAGCAGTTCTTC; CDR3 protein: CASSGALGLAIHEQFF
V gene: TRBV5-1; D gene: -; clone size: -; J gene: TRBJ2-1; CDR3 DNA: TGCGCCAGCAGCTTCAGGACTTCTCCCTACAATGAGCAGTTCTTC; CDR3 protein: CASSFRTSPYNEQFF
V gene: TRBV5-1; D gene: -; clone size: once; J gene: TRBJ2-1; CDR3 DNA: TGCGCCAGCAGCCCCGGGTCCTCCAATGAGCAGTTCTTC; CDR3 protein: CASSPGSSNEQFF
V gene: TRBV7-6; D gene: TRBD2; clone size: -; J gene: TRBJ2-1; CDR3 DNA: TGTGCCAGCAGCTTAGGTAGCGGGAGTTCCTACAATGAGCAGTTCTTC; CDR3 protein: CASSLGSGSSYNEQFF
V gene: TRBV10-3; D gene: TRBD2; clone size: -; J gene: TRBJ2-1; CDR3 DNA: TGTGCCATCAGGGGACTAGCGGGCCTGAGCTCCTACAATGAGCAGTTCTTC; CDR3 protein: CAIRGLAGLSSYNEQFF
V gene: TRBV7-9; D gene: -; clone size: -; J gene: TRBJ1-1; CDR3 DNA: TGTGCCAGCAGCTCGTTCACAGGTCCTGAAGCTTTCTTT; CDR3 protein: CASSSFTGPEAFF
V gene: TRBV6-5; D gene: -; clone size: few; J gene: TRBJ2-7; CDR3 DNA: TGTGCCACCCGGGAAGGGATTAGCGAGCAGTACTTC; CDR3 protein: CATREGISEQYF
V gene: TRBV3-1/TRBV3-2; D gene: -; clone size: -; J gene: TRBJ2-2; CDR3 DNA: TGTGCCACCAGGGGGGGATTGAACACCGGGGAGCTGTTTTTT; CDR3 protein: CATRGGLNTGELFF
V gene: TRBV7-2; D gene: -; clone size: -; J gene: TRBJ1-5; CDR3 DNA: TGTGCCAGCAGACGAGACTTCAATCAGCCCCAGCATTTT; CDR3 protein: CASRRDFNQPQHF
V gene: TRBV19; D gene: TRBD1; clone size: -; J gene: TRBJ1-1; CDR3 DNA: TGTGCCAGTAGACCACAGGGGAAGGGCGGAGCTTTCTTT; CDR3 protein: CASRPQGKGGAFF
V gene: TRBV14; D gene: TRBD1; clone size: few; J gene: TRBJ1-2; CDR3 DNA: TGTGCCAGCAGCCAAGCCAGGGGGCGGGTTGGCTACACCTTC; CDR3 protein: CASSQARGRVGYTF
V gene: TRBV2; D gene: TRBD1; clone size: -; J gene: TRBJ2-1; CDR3 DNA: TGTGCCAGCAGTGCGTTCGGACAGGGGGTAAAAAATGAGCAGTTCTTC; CDR3 protein: CASSAFGQGVKNEQFF